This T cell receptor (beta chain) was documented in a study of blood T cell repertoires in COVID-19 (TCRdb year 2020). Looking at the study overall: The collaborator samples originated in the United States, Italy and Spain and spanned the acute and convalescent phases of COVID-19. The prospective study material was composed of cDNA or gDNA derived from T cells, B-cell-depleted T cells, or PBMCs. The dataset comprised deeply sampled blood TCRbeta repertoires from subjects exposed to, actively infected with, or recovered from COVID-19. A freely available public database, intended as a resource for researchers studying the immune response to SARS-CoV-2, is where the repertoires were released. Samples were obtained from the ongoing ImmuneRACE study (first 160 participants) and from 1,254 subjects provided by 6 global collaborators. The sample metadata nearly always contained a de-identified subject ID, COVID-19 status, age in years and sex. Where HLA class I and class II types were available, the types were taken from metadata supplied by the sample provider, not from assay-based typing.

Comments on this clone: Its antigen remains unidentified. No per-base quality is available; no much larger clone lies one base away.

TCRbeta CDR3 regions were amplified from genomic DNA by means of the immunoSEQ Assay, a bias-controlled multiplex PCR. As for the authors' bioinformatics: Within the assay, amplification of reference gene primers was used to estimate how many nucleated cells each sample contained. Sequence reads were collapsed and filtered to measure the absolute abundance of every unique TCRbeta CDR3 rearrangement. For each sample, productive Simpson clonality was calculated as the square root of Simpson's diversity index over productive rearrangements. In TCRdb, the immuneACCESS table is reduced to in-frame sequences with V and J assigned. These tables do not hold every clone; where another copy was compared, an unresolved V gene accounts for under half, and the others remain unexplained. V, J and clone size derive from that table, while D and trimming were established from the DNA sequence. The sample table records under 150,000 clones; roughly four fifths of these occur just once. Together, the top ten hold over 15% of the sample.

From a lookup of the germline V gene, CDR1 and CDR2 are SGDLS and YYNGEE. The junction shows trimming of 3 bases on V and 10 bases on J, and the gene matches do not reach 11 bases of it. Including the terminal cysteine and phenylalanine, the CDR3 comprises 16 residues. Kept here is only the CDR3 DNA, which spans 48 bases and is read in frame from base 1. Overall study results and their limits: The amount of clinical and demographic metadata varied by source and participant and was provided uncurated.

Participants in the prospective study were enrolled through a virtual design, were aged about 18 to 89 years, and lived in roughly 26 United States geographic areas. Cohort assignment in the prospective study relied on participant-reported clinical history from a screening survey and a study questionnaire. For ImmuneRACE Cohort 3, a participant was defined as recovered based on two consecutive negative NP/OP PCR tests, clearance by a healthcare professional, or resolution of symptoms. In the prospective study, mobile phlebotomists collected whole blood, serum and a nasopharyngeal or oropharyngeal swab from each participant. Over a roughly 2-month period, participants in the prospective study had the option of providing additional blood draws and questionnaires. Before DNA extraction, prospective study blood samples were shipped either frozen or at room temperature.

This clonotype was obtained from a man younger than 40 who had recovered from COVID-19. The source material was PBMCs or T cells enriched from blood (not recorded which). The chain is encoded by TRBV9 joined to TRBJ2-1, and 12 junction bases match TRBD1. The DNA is TGTGCCAGCAGCGACCCAGGGGGACAGGGGGCTCGGGAGCAGTTCTTC. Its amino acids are CASSDPGGQGAREQFF. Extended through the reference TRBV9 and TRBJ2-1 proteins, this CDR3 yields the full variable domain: DSGVTQTPKHLITATGQRVTLRCSPRSGDLSVYWYQQSLDQGLQFLIQYYNGEERAKGNILERFSAQQFPDLHSELNLSSLELGDSALYFCASSDPGGQGAREQFFGPGTRLTVL.